The T cell receptor beta chain under discussion was sequenced for a study of blood T cell repertoires in COVID-19. Study in general: Spain, Italy and the United States supplied samples that represented acute and convalescent COVID-19. T cells, B-cell-depleted T cells, or PBMCs supplied cDNA or gDNA.

The CDR3 length is 12 residues. Per the germline V gene, CDR1 is MDHEN and CDR2 is SYDVKM. V lost 11 bases, J lost 6 bases, and 14 bases lay in between. Source study methods: Counts of nucleated cells, estimated from reference gene primer amplification, were obtained. Method: immunoSEQ multiplex PCR; TCRdb's copy keeps in-frame clones and lacks some. V, J and clone size are those of that table, while D and trimming were read from the DNA. In the table there are about 61,000 clones, 70% to 90% of which are singletons. This TCR was sampled from a human donor in a cohort sampled during active COVID-19. Sequencing was performed on peripheral blood. This chain uses TRBV28 with TRBJ2-1; TRBD1 is a possible D gene (5 bases). The CDR3 sequence: CASSARANEQFF. For the CDR3, the DNA is TGTGCCTCAAGTGCCAGGGCCAATGAGCAGTTCTTC.